A single count supports the clone carrying this TCR beta chain. Its antigen is unknown. Per the germline V gene, CDR1 is SGHVS and CDR2 is FNYEAQ. V was clipped by 5 bases and J by 2 bases, with 14 bases between them. The CDR3 runs 15 residues. These data originate in a study of PD-1 blockade in classical Hodgkin lymphoma. Whole-study findings and limits: TCR diversity rose significantly by C4D1 in CD4+ but not CD8+ cells. Whoever responded completely had baseline diversity much like that seen in newly diagnosed patients. With respect to the repertoire differences, their causes, possibly disease activity or prior therapy, remain undefined.

Method: immunoSEQ multiplex PCR; TCRdb's copy keeps in-frame clones and lacks some. Of 5,500 to 6,500 clones in the sample, 73% were seen once. Time point defined: cycle 4 day 1 (C4D1), after around six weeks of nivolumab. No patient escaped relapse after autologous stem cell transplantation, and brentuximab vedotin exposure varied. After thawing, PBMCs were subjected to magnetic negative selection to isolate CD8+ T cells. Best outcomes ranged across complete response, partial response and progressive disease. The sample was CD8+ T cells from blood, taken before the fourth cycle of nivolumab. This receptor was obtained from a human donor with classical Hodgkin lymphoma. The chain employs TRBV7-6 and TRBJ2-3; D is perhaps TRBD1 or TRBD2 (5 bases each). CDR3 sequence (DNA): TGTGCCAGCAGCCCCGGGGCAGATCTCACAGATACGCAGTATTTT. This sequence encodes CASSPGADLTDTQYF.